Presented here are 5 T cell receptor beta chains from one specimen sequenced in a study of blood T cell repertoires in COVID-19. The assay was immunoSEQ multiplex PCR, and TCRdb's table has in-frame clones only and misses some. The sample carries 450,000 to 500,000 clones, about nine tenths recorded once. What was sequenced was PBMCs or T cells enriched from blood (not recorded which). These receptors came from a woman under 30 who had recovered from COVID-19.

The chain uses TRBV2 and TRBJ2-7; possibly TRBD2 for D (5 bases). The CDR3 is 15 amino acids. With 3 bases removed from V and 3 bases from J, the gap between germline ends came to 15 bases. Germline CDR1 and CDR2: SNHLY and FYNNEI. CDR3 protein: CASSDAPPGSYEQYF. In DNA form, the CDR3 reads TGTGCCAGCAGTGATGCCCCCCCGGGGAGCTACGAGCAGTACTTC.

V is TRBV2 and J is TRBJ1-5, with D hard to call. Trimming stripped 5 bases from V and 3 bases from J, with 14 bases between. Germline values: CDR1 SNHLY, CDR2 FYNNEI. The CDR3 runs 15 residues. CDR3 sequence reads: CASSPIRGLNQPQHF. For the CDR3, the DNA is TGTGCCAGCAGTCCCATTCGCGGGCTCAATCAGCCCCAGCATTTT.

The chain carries TRBV5-1 and TRBJ1-2; 8 positions agree with TRBD1. V gave up 2 bases and J gave up 6 bases; unmatched junction bases: 9. Germline-derived CDR1 and CDR2 are SGHRS and YFSETQ. There are 15 residues in the CDR3. CDR3 nucleotide sequence: TGCGCCAGCAGCTTAGTTACAGGGGGAGAGGATGGCTACACCTTC. As protein: CASSLVTGGEDGYTF.

Written as DNA, the CDR3 is TGTGCCAGCAGTGAATCTAGAGAGGGTCCCGAGCAGTACTTC. This codes for CASSESREGPEQYF. The rearrangement uses TRBV6-1 and TRBJ2-7; possible D gene TRBD2, 5 bases. Germline V gene lookup returns CDR1 MNHNS and CDR2 SASEGT. The CDR3 contains 14 residues. The V end was cut by 2 bases, the J end by 6 bases, with 14 bases between.

The chain is built from TRBV4-1 and TRBJ2-2; TRBD2 matches 9 bases. Trimming took 2 bases from V and 4 from J; bases not matched to a gene: 5. The CDR3 loop spans 16 amino acids. Germline CDR1 MGHRA, CDR2 YSYEKL. CDR3 in DNA: TGCGCCAGCAGCCAAATCAGTAGCGGGGGCACCGGGGAGCTGTTTTTT. Protein sequence: CASSQISSGGTGELFF.